The 23 T cell receptor beta chains below all came from one sample that was sequenced in a study of shared clonotypes between healthy human individuals (dated by TCRdb to the early 2020s). CD8 naive samples consisted of CD45RO-negative cells that were positively selected for CCR7, yielding a CD45RA+CCR7+ population without TemRA cells. The library came from the immunoSEQ multiplex PCR assay. Here the immuneACCESS table is served through TCRdb, limited to in-frame sequences with V and J called. Missing clones are a known gap in these copies; in checked studies unresolved V genes cover under half, and the rest lacks a known reason. The sample table holds some 2.1 million clones, of which just under 95% were seen once. About 1.1% of the sample is held by the ten biggest clonotypes. Sequences were obtained from naive CD8+ T cells sorted from blood. The cell subset or site label for this specimen denotes: CD45RA+CCR7+. The receptors shown here come from a man in his late teens or twenties in good health.

The chain links TRBV6-5 to TRBJ1-1; D is ambiguous. Germline lookup yields CDR1 MNHEY and CDR2 SVGAGI. The CDR3 is 14 residues long. V was shortened by 2 bases and J by 1 base, with 8 bases between the two germline ends. The CDR3 here is CASSYQLENTEAFF. The CDR3 coding sequence is TGTGCCAGCAGTTACCAGCTGGAGAACACTGAAGCTTTCTTT.

DNA of the CDR3: TGTGCCAGCAGTGAATCCTGGGCCTCGGGGACTGAAGCTTTCTTT. This translates into CASSESWASGTEAFF. This sequence joins TRBV6-1 and TRBJ1-1; unclear D gene. Trimming stripped 2 bases from V and 5 bases from J, with 15 bases between. This CDR3 spans 15 amino acids. Germline V lookup: CDR1 MNHNS, CDR2 SASEGT.

Comments on this clone: This same CDR3 is encoded by further DNA sequences in the sample. The V call is TRBV19, the J call TRBJ2-7; a weak D match, TRBD2 (5 bases). This CDR3 contains 13 residues. V was clipped by 5 bases and J by 1 base, with 9 bases between them. The germline gives CDR1 LNHDA, CDR2 SQIVND (reference sequence). The chain's CDR3 is CASSSAVSYEQYF. CDR3 sequence (DNA): TGTGCCAGTAGTTCAGCGGTTTCCTACGAGCAGTACTTC.

The chain recombines TRBV9 with TRBJ2-5; tentatively, D is TRBD1 or TRBD2 (6 bases each). The V gene lost 0 bases and the J gene lost 5 bases, with 11 bases spanning the gap. CDR1 is SGDLS, CDR2 YYNGEE, per germline. The CDR3 consists of 14 residues. CDR3 sequence (DNA): TGTGCCAGCAGCGTAGCGGGGGCCAGGGAGACCCAGTACTTC. Translated: CASSVAGARETQYF.

V usage is TRBV29-1 and J usage is TRBJ1-1; D may be TRBD1 (5 bases). Germline CDR1 and CDR2: SQVTM and ANQGSEA. The V gene lost 5 bases and the J gene lost 7 bases, with 11 bases spanning the gap. The CDR3 is 11 amino acids. CDR3 nucleotide sequence: TGCAGCGTTTGGAGGGGCGGTGAAGCTTTCTTT. Protein: CSVWRGGEAFF.

The V gene is TRBV6-1, the J gene TRBJ2-1; 9 bases agree with TRBD2. CDR3 length: 15 amino acids. The V gene end was trimmed by 7 bases and the J gene end by 8 bases; junction bases not matched to a gene: 12. Germline V gene sequence: CDR1 MNHNS, CDR2 SASEGT. Here the CDR3 DNA reads TGTGCCAGCACCCGGGATAGCGGGAGAGGCGATGAGCAGTTCTTC. Translation gives CASTRDSGRGDEQFF.

The rearrangement links TRBV4-1 to TRBJ2-1, with 7 bases lining up with TRBD1. Germline V gene sequence: CDR1 MGHRA, CDR2 YSYEKL. The V segment lost 0 bases and the J segment 14 bases; nucleotides outside the gene matches: 4. This CDR3 has 12 residues. CDR3 DNA: TGCGCCAGCAGCCAAGACGGGCAGGGGGAGTTCTTC. This sequence encodes CASSQDGQGEFF.

As to this clone: The junction departs from germline at one end; a sequencing error may be responsible. The gene calls are TRBV19 and TRBJ1-1; no reliable D call. This CDR3 has 15 amino acids. The germline gives CDR1 LNHDA, CDR2 SQIVND (reference sequence). The CDR3 DNA reads as TGTGCCAGTAGGATAGATGGAGTGATGAACACTGAAGCTTTCTTT. Amino acids: CASRIDGVMNTEAFF.

A note on this clone: The sample has other DNA sequences that encode this CDR3 too. The chain is built from TRBV19 and TRBJ2-7; perhaps TRBD2 as D (6 bases). Germline CDR1 reads LNHDA; CDR2 reads SQIVND (reference sequence). The ends were cut back, 10 bases at V and 3 bases at J, with 10 bases in the middle. The CDR3 is made up of 11 amino acids. The CDR3 sequence is CATGGGYEQYF. The CDR3, as DNA: TGTGCCACCGGGGGAGGCTACGAGCAGTACTTC.

The genes are TRBV2 and TRBJ2-5; 7 bases agree with TRBD2. V gave up 4 bases and J gave up 4 bases; unmatched junction bases: 3. This CDR3 contains 13 residues. Germline loops: CDR1 SNHLY, CDR2 FYNNEI. The CDR3 nucleotides read TGTGCCAGCAGTGGACTAGCTGCAGAGACCCAGTACTTC. Translating it yields CASSGLAAETQYF.

As regards this clone: The same CDR3 can be traced to other DNA sequences in this sample. The chain carries TRBV4-1 and TRBJ2-7; tentative D call: TRBD1 (5 bases). V was shortened by 0 bases and J by 3 bases, with 9 bases between the two germline ends. CDR3 length: 14 amino acids. Germline CDR1 and CDR2: MGHRA and YSYEKL. The CDR3 nucleotides are TGCGCCAGCAGCCAAGAGGGCCAGGGCTACGAGCAGTACTTC. Its protein product is CASSQEGQGYEQYF.

Only one count was recorded for this clone. This chain links TRBV2 with TRBJ2-2, with no clear D. In germline, CDR1 is SNHLY, CDR2 FYNNEI. V dropped 2 bases and J dropped 2 bases, with 9 bases sitting between them. The CDR3 covers 15 residues. CDR3 protein: CASSERHINTGELFF. The CDR3 coding sequence is TGTGCCAGCAGTGAAAGACACATAAACACCGGGGAGCTGTTTTTT.

The gene calls are TRBV14 and TRBJ2-3; tentative D call: TRBD1 (6 bases). Trimming stripped 4 bases from V and 0 bases from J, with 14 bases between. CDR1 is SGHDN, CDR2 FVKESK, per germline. The CDR3 sequence is 16 residues long. CDR3 region: CASSPLATGSTDTQYF. CDR3 in DNA: TGTGCCAGCAGCCCTCTAGCCACAGGGAGCACAGATACGCAGTATTTT.

The rearrangement uses TRBV4-1 and TRBJ2-3; possibly TRBD2 for D (5 bases). Trimming stripped 2 bases from V and 4 bases from J, with 16 bases between. The CDR3 is 16 residues long. Germline lookup yields CDR1 MGHRA and CDR2 YSYEKL. CDR3 coding DNA: TGCGCCAGCAGCCAAAACCCTCTCCCCGGGGCAGATACGCAGTATTTT. Translated: CASSQNPLPGADTQYF.

Concerning this clone itself: The sample has other DNA sequences that encode this CDR3 too. The chain carries TRBV7-9 and TRBJ2-5; possibly TRBD1 for D (6 bases). Germline values: CDR1 SEHNR, CDR2 FQNEAQ (reference sequence). This CDR3 contains 13 residues. V lost 3 bases to trimming and J lost 2 bases, with 7 bases between them. The CDR3 loop reads CASSLGAQETQYF. The CDR3 nucleotides read TGTGCCAGCAGCTTGGGGGCGCAAGAGACCCAGTACTTC.

V usage is TRBV6-5 and J usage is TRBJ1-2, with 7 bases matching TRBD1. There are 14 residues in the CDR3. Germline-derived CDR1 and CDR2 are MNHEY and SVGAGI. V was clipped by 1 base and J by 4 bases; unmatched bases: 3. The CDR3 DNA sequence: TGTGCCAGCAGTTACTTTGAGGGGGCCTATGGCTACACCTTC. This encodes CASSYFEGAYGYTF.

The count of this clone is one. The sample holds other DNA sequences that translate to the same CDR3. V and J are TRBV9 and TRBJ1-6, with 7 bases fitting TRBD1. Germline V gene data show CDR1 as SGDLS and CDR2 as YYNGEE. Trimming took 3 bases from V and 4 from J; bases not matched to a gene: 1. This CDR3 is 14 amino acids long. The CDR3 nucleotides read TGTGCCAGCAGCGCGACAGGGTATAATTCACCCCTCCACTTT. Its translation is CASSATGYNSPLHF.

The chain carries TRBV27 and TRBJ2-3; 12 bases align to TRBD2. Per germline, CDR1 MNHEY and CDR2 SMNVEV (reference sequence). The CDR3 totals 17 residues. V dropped 3 bases and J dropped 1; count of bases not matched to a gene: 5. This chain's CDR3 is CASSLQLAGGRTDTQYF. The DNA of the CDR3 is TGTGCCAGCAGTTTGCAACTAGCGGGAGGCCGCACAGATACGCAGTATTTT.

This chain joins TRBV4-1 and TRBJ1-3, with D unresolved. Germline CDR1 MGHRA, CDR2 YSYEKL. The V and J ends lost 2 bases and 0 bases respectively, with 8 bases between them. The CDR3 is 15 amino acids. CDR3 nucleotides: TGCGCCAGCAGCCAATCAGGCTTCTCTGGAAACACCATATATTTT. It codes for CASSQSGFSGNTIYF.

The chain uses TRBV6-5 and TRBJ2-7, with D possibly TRBD1 on 6 matching bases. CDR3 length: 15 residues. V lost 0 bases to trimming and J lost 3 bases, with 12 bases between them. Germline V gene lookup returns CDR1 MNHEY and CDR2 SVGAGI. The CDR3 nucleotides are TGTGCCAGCAGTTACTCGGCAGGGGCTGACTACGAGCAGTACTTC. This gives the protein CASSYSAGADYEQYF.

As for this clone: Other nucleotide sequences from this sample produce the same CDR3. This chain connects TRBV29-1 to TRBJ2-1; 7 nucleotides agree with TRBD2. The CDR3 is made up of 15 amino acids. V shed 3 bases and J 0 bases; nucleotides not matched to a gene: 5. Germline V lookup: CDR1 SQVTM, CDR2 ANQGSEA. The CDR3 coding sequence is TGCAGCGTTGAGGGGGGGGAGAGCTCCTACAATGAGCAGTTCTTC. The encoded protein is CSVEGGESSYNEQFF.

This sequence joins TRBV7-8 and TRBJ1-2; D is ambiguous. V gave up 0 bases and J gave up 4 bases, with 12 bases separating them. The germline CDR1 and CDR2 sequences are SGHVS and FQNEAQ. The CDR3 covers 15 residues. The CDR3 DNA reads as TGTGCCAGCAGCTTAGCGTTGGAGGAGGTCTATGGCTACACCTTC. It is translated as CASSLALEEVYGYTF.

The chain has TRBV11-2 and TRBJ2-7; 7 bases are shared with TRBD1. CDR3 length equals 15 residues. The V gene's germline CDR1 is SGHAT and CDR2 FQNNGV. With 4 bases clipped from V and 3 bases from J, the junction kept 9 bases outside the gene matches. The CDR3 DNA sequence: TGTGCCAGCAGCTCCTCCGGGACAGCCGACTACGAGCAGTACTTC. As protein: CASSSSGTADYEQYF.